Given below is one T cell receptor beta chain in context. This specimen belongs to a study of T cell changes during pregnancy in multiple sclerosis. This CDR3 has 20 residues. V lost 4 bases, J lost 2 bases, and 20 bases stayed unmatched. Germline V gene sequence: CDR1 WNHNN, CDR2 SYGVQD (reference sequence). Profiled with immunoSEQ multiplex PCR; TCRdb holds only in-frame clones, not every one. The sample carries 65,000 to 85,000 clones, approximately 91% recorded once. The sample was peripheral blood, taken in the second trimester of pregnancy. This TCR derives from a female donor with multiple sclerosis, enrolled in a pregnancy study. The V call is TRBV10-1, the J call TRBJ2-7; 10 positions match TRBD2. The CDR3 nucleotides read TGCGCCAGCAGTGGGGGAGGGGGGTTCCGACTAGCGGGCGACGCCTACGAGCAGTACTTC. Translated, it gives CASSGGGGFRLAGDAYEQYF.